This T cell receptor beta chain stems from a study of regulatory T cells in long-lasting Graves disease. Time point noted: persistent/refractory GD, antithyroid drugs over 5 years with positive TRAb. PBMC-derived RNA was used for the TCR library. Clinicians diagnosed Graves' disease using American Thyroid Association guidelines. Researchers made TCR beta libraries by using iRepertoire HTBI primers and running Arm-PCR on CDR3 regions. A single record per CDR3 protein comes from TCRdb applying MiXCR to the multiplex PCR reads. The top ten hold around 24% of the sample, which has a few hundred thousand distinct CDR3 sequences, 20% to 30% seen once. The V end lost 0 bases, the J end lost 2 bases, and 7 bases lay between the germline ends. The CDR3 has 15 residues. Germline V lookup: CDR1 LGHDT, CDR2 YNNKEL (reference sequence). This clonotype was detected many times. Its antigen is unknown. Study-wide findings and caveats: Persistent disease showed a preference for TRBV28, TRBJ1-2 and TRBJ2-5. Those with persistent disease had in common more public clonotypes (fewer than 3,000) than new patients (more than 900).

The TCR originated in a female donor with Graves disease. The specimen comprised peripheral blood mononuclear cells (PBMCs), sampled when the disease was refractory, from a patient treated with antithyroid drugs. The chain combines TRBV3-1 with TRBJ1-4; maybe TRBD1 (6 bases). CDR3 in DNA: TGTGCCAGCAGCCAAGAGGGACATACTAATGAAAAACTGTTTTTT. Amino acids: CASSQEGHTNEKLFF. Based on the CDR3 plus reference TRBV3-1 and TRBJ1-4, the full variable domain is DTAVSQTPKYLVTQMGNDKSIKCEQNLGHDTMYWYKQDSKKFLKIMFSYNNKELIINETVPNRFSPKSPDKAHLNLHINSLELGDSAVYFCASSQEGHTNEKLFFGSGTQLSVL.